The present T cell receptor (beta chain) was sequenced within a study of identical twins. This clonotype occurred many times. The CDR3 sequence is 15 residues long. The germline V and J ends were trimmed by 7 bases and 2 bases, with 17 bases remaining between them. Germline CDR1 reads SGHRS; CDR2 reads YFSETQ. One entry per CDR3 protein results from TCRdb running MiXCR on the 5' RACE reads. Among about 500,000 distinct CDR3 sequences, approximately 15% were seen once, and the ten largest hold approximately 1%. This same sample was also taken into another study, of yellow fever vaccine responses in identical twins.

The chain uses TRBV5-1 and TRBJ2-3; D is possibly TRBD1 (6 bases). Sequencing was performed on CD4+ T cells sorted from blood. The TCR comes from a young woman in good health. CDR3 DNA: TGCGCCAGCTCTCAGGGGCCCACGCTCACAGATACGCAGTATTTT. Protein sequence: CASSQGPTLTDTQYF.